This entry is about one TCR beta chain. Those who donated, Caucasian adults without exception, all lived in Nashville, Tennessee. Scientists sequenced DNA from unsorted PBMC on ten immunoSEQ deep assay plates. TCRdb's table, derived via immunoSEQ multiplex PCR, lists solely in-frame clones and lacks some. The data hold fewer than 600,000 clones, with just over 75% observed a single time. This specimen belongs to a study of shared clonotypes between healthy human individuals. The CDR3 has 16 residues. The V gene lost 5 bases and the J gene lost 5 bases, with 22 bases spanning the gap. The germline V gene has CDR1 SGHTA and CDR2 FQGNSA.

This TCR derives from a woman aged 35 to 49 in good health. Some clones in this sample may be carry-over from other donors' samples. The chain combines TRBV7-2 with TRBJ2-7; D perhaps matches TRBD1 (6 bases). The sequencing sample was made of PBMCs. The CDR3 sequence is CASSPSRTVGSHEQYF. Here the CDR3 DNA reads TGTGCCAGCAGCCCGTCGCGGACAGTCGGATCCCACGAGCAGTACTTC.